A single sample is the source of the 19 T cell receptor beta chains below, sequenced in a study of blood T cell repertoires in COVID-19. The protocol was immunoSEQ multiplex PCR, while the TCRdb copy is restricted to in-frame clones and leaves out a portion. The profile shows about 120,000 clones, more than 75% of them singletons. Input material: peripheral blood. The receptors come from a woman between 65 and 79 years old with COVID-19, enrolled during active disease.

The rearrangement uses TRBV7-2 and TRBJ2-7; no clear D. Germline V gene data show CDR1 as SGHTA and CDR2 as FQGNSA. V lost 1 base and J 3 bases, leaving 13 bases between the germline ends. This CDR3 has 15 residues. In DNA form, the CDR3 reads TGTGCCAGCAGCTTAGGGCTAGACTGGATCTACGAGCAGTACTTC. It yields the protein CASSLGLDWIYEQYF.

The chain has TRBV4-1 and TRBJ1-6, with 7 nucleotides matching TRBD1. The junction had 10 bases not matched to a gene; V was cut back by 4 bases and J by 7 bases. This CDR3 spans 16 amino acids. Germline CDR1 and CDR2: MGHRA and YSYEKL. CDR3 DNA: TGCGCCAGCAGCCCCCAACCAGGGGGTACCAATTCACCCCTCCACTTT. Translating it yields CASSPQPGGTNSPLHF.

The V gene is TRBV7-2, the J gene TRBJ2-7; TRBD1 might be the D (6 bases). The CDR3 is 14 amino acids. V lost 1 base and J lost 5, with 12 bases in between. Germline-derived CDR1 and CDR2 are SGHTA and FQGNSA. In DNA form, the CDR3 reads TGTGCCAGCAGCTTAGGGGGGCGGATCGACGAGCAGTACTTC. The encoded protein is CASSLGGRIDEQYF.

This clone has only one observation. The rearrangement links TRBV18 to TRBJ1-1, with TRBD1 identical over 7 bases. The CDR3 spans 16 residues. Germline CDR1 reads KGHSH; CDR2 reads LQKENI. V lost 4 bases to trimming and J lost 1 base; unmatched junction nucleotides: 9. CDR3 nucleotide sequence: TGTGCCAGCTCACGGGGTTTGACAGGGCGGAACACTGAAGCTTTCTTT. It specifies CASSRGLTGRNTEAFF.

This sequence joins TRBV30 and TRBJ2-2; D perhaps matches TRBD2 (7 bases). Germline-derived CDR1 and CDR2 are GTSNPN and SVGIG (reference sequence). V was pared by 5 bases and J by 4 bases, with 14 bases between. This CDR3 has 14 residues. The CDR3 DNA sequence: TGTGCCTGGGTGAGGGGGGGCGGCACCGGGGAGCTGTTTTTT. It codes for CAWVRGGGTGELFF.

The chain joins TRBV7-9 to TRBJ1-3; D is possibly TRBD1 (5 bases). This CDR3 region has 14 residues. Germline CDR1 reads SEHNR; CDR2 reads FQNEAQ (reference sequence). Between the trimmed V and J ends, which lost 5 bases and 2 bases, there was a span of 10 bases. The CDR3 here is CASSRAGTGNTIYF. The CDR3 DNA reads TGTGCCAGCAGCCGCGCAGGGACTGGAAACACCATATATTTT. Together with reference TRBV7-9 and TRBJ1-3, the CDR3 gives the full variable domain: DTGVSQNPRHKITKRGQNVTFRCDPISEHNRLYWYRQTLGQGPEFLTYFQNEAQLEKSRLLSDRFSAERPKGSFSTLEIQRTEQGDSAMYLCASSRAGTGNTIYFGEGSWLTVV.

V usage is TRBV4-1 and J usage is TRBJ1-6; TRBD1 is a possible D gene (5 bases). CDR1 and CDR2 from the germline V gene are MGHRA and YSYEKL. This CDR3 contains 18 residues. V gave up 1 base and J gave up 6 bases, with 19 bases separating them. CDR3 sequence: CASSQASPTATSNSPLHF. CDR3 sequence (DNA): TGCGCCAGCAGCCAAGCGTCCCCGACAGCTACAAGTAATTCACCCCTCCACTTT.

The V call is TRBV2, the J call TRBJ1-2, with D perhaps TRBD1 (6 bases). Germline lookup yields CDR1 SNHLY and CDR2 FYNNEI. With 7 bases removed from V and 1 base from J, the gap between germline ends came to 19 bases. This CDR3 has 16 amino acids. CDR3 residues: CASKFLQGGGNYGYTF. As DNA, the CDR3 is TGTGCCAGCAAATTTCTACAGGGTGGGGGTAACTATGGCTACACCTTC.

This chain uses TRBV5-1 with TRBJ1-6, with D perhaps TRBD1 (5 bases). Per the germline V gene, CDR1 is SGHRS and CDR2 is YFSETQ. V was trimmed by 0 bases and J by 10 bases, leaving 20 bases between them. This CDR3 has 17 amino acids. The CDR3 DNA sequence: TGCGCCAGCAGCTTGGCCGCTGGGGACTCCCGCCCCTCACCCCTCCACTTT. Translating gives CASSLAAGDSRPSPLHF. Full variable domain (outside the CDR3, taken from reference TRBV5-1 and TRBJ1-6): KAGVTQTPRYLIKTRGQQVTLSCSPISGHRSVSWYQQTPGQGLQFLFEYFSETQRNKGNFPGRFSGRQFSNSRSEMNVSTLELGDSALYLCASSLAAGDSRPSPLHFGNGTRLTVT.

The DNA of the CDR3 is TGTGCCAGCAGTGCCGATCTAGCGGGGGGATTTCAAGAGACCCAGTACTTC. Residues: CASSADLAGGFQETQYF. The rearrangement uses TRBV2 and TRBJ2-5, with 11 nucleotides matching TRBD2. The ends lost 4 bases at V and 2 bases at J; junction bases unmatched: 9. This CDR3 is 17 amino acids long. Germline assignment: CDR1 SNHLY and CDR2 FYNNEI.

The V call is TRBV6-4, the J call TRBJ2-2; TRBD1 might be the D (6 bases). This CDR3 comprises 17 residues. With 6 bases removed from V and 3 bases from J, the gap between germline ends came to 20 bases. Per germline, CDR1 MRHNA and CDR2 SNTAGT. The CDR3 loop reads CASSHGTLDMDTGELFF. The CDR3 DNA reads TGTGCCAGCAGCCACGGGACACTTGATATGGACACCGGGGAGCTGTTTTTT.

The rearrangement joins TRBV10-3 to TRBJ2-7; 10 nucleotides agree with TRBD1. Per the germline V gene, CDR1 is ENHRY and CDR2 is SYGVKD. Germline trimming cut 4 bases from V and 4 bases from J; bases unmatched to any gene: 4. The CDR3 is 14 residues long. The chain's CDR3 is CAISVGQGKYEQYF. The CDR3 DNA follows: TGTGCCATCAGTGTGGGACAGGGGAAGTACGAGCAGTACTTC.

Here the CDR3 DNA reads TGTGCCAGTAGACAGCGGGGGAGGGGCTATAGCAATCAGCCCCAGCATTTT. Translation: CASRQRGRGYSNQPQHF. This chain links TRBV19 with TRBJ1-5, with D tentatively TRBD1 (5 bases). The CDR3 length is 17 residues. Trimming shortened V by 6 bases and J by 0 bases, and 18 bases separated the two germline ends. Germline CDR1 reads LNHDA; CDR2 reads SQIVND (reference sequence).

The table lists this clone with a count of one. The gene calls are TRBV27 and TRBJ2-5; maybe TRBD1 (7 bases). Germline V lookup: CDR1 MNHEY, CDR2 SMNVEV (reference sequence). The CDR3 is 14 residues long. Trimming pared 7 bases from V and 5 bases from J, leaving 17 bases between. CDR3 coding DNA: TGTGCCAGCAAGGGACTGGCAGGGGGGGAGACCCAGTACTTC. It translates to CASKGLAGGETQYF.

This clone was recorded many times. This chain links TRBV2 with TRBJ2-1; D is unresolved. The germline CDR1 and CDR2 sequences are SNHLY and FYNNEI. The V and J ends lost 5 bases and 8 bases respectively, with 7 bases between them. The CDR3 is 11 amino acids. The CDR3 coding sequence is TGTGCCAGCAGTAACAGTGATGAGCAGTTCTTC. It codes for CASSNSDEQFF. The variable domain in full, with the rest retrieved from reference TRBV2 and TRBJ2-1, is EPEVTQTPSHQVTQMGQEVILRCVPISNHLYFYWYRQILGQKVEFLVSFYNNEISEKSEIFDDQFSVERPDGSNFTLKIRSTKLEDSAMYFCASSNSDEQFFGPGTRLTVL.

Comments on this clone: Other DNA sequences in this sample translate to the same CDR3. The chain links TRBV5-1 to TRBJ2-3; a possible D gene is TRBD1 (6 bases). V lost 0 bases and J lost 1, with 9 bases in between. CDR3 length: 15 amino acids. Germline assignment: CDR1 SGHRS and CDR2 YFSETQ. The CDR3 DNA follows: TGCGCCAGCAGCTTGGAGGCAGGGGGCACAGATACGCAGTATTTT. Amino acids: CASSLEAGGTDTQYF.

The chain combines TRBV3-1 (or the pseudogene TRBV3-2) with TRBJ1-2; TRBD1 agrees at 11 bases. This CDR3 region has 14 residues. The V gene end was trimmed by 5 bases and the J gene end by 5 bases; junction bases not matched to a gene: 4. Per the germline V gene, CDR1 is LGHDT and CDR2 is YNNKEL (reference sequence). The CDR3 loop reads CASSNRDRGYGYTF. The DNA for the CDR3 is TGTGCCAGCAGCAATCGGGACAGGGGGTATGGCTACACCTTC.

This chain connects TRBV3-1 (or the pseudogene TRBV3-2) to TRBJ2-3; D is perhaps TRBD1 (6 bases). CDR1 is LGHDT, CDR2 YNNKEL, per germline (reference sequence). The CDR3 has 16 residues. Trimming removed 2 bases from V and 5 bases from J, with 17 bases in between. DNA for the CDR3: TGTGCCAGCAGCCAATCCTTGGGCAGGGGTGAAGATACGCAGTATTTT. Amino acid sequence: CASSQSLGRGEDTQYF.

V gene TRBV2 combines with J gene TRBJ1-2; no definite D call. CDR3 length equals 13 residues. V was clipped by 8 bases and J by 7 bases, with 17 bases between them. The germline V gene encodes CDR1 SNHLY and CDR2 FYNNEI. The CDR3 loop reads CASCQEEVRGYTF. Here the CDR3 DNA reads TGTGCCAGCTGCCAAGAGGAGGTTCGTGGCTACACCTTC.